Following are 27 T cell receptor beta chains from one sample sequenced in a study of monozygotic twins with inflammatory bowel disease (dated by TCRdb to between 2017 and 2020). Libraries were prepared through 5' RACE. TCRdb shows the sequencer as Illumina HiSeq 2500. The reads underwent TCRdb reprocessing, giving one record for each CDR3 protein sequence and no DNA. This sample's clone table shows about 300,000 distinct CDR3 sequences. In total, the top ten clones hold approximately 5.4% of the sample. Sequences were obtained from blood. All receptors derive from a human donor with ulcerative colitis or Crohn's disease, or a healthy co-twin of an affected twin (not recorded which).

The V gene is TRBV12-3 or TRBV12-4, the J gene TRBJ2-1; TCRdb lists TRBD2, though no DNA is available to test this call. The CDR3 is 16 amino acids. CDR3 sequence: CASSFPSGRVGDEQFF.

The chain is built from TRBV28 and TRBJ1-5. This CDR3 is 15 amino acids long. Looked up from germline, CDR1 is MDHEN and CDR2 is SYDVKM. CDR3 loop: CASSFGGGRYQPQHF. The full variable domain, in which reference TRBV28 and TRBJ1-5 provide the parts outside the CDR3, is DVKVTQSSRYLVKRTGEKVFLECVQDMDHENMFWYRQDPGLGLRLIYFSYDVKMKEKGDIPEGYSVSREKKERFSLILESASTNQTSMYLCASSFGGGRYQPQHFGDGTRLSIL.

CDR3 region: CASSIPGHSHEQYF. The chain carries TRBV19 and TRBJ2-7; no DNA is available, so the TRBD1 call from TCRdb remains unchecked. The CDR3 has 14 residues. Germline V CDR1 and CDR2: LNHDA, SQIVND (reference sequence).

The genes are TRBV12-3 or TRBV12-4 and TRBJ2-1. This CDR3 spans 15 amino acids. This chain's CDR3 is CASSLRGPAGNEQFF.

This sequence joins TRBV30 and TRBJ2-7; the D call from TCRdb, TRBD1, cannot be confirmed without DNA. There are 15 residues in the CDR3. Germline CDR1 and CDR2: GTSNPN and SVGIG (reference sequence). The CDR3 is CAWASIWTESYEQYF.

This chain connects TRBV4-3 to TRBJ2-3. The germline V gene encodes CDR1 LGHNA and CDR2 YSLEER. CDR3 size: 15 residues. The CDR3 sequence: CASSQEQGITDTQYF.

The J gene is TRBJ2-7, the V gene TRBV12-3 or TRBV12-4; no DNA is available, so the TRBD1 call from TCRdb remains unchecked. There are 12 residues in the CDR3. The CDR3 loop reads CASGRGGTEQYF.

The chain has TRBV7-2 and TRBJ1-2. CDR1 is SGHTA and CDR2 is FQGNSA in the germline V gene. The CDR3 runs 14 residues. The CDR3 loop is CASSRRDSNYGYTF.

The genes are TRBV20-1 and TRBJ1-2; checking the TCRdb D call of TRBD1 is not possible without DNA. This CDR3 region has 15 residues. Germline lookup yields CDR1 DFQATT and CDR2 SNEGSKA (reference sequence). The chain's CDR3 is CSAKVPGTGSHGYTF.

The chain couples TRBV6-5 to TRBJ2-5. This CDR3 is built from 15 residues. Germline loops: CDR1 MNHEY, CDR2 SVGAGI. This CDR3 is CASSQLGQHQETQYF.

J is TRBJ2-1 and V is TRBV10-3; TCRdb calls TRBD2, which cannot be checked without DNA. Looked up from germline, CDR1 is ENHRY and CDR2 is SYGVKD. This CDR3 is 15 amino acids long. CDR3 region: CAIRMASGGPNEQFF.

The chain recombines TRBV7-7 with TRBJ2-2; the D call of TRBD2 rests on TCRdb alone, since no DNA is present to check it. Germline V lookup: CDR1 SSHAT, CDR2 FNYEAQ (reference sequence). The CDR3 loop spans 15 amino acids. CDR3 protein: CASSKTSGGTGELFF.

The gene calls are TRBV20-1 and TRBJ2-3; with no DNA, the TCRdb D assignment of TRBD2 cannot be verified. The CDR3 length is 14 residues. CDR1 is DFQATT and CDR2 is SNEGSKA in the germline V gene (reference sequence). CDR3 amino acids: CSAALAGGRDTQYF.

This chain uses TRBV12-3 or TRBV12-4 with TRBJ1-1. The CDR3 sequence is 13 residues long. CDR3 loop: CASSFVANTEAFF.

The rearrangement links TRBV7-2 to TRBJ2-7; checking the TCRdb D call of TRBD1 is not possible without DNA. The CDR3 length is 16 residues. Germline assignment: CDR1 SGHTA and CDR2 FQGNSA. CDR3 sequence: CASSLVGIGGNNEQYF.

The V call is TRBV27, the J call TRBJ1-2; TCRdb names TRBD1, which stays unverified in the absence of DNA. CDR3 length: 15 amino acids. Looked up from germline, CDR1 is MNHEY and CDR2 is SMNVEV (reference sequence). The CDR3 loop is CASSPLQGSPVGYTF.

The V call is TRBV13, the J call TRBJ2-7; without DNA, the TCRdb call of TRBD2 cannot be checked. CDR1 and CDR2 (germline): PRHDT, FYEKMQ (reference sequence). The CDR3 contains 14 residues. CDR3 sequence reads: CASSQSDPRREQYF.

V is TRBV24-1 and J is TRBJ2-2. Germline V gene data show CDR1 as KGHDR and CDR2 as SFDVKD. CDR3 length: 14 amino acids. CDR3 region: CATSDPNYTGELFF.

The CDR3: CAISYLAGGSDTQYF. The genes are TRBV10-3 and TRBJ2-3; there is no DNA to check the TCRdb D call of TRBD2. In germline, CDR1 is ENHRY, CDR2 SYGVKD. CDR3 length: 15 amino acids.

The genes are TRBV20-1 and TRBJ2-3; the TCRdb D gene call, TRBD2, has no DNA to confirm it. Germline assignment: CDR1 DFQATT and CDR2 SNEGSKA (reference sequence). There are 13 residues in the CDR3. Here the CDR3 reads CSAPALSMDTQYF.

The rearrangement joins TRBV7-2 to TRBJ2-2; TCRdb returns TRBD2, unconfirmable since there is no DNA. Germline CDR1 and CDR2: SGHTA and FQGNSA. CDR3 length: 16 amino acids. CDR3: CASTIGLAVNTGELFF.

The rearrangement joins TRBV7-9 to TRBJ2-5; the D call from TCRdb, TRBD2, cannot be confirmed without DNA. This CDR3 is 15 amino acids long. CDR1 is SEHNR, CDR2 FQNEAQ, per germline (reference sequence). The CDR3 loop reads CASSFPSGRRETQYF.

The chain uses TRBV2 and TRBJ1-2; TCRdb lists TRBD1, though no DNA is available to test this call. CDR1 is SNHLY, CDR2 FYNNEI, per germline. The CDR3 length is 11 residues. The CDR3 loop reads CASSVDRGGTF.

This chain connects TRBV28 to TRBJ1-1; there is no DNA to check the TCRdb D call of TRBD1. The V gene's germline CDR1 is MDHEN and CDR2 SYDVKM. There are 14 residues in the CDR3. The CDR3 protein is CASSSSGLGTEAFF.

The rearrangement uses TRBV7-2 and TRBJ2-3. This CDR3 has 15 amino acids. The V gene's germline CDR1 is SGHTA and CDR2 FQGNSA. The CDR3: CASSLGSQTLNTQYF.

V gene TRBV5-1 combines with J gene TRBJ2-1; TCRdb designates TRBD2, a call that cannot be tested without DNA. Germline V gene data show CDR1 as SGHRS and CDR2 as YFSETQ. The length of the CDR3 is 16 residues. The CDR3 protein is CASSLLAGVASNEQFF.

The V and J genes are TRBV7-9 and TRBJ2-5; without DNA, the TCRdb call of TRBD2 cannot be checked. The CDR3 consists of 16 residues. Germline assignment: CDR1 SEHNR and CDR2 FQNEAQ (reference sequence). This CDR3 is CASSLLRGTPEETQYF.